The 10 T cell receptor beta chains reported below all come from one sample, sequenced in a study of T-cell memory formation after mild COVID-19. MiXCR was run by TCRdb on the 5' RACE reads, yielding one entry per CDR3 protein. Of 350,000 to 500,000 distinct CDR3 sequences listed, 23% are singletons. The sequenced sample was PBMCs or a T cell subset sorted from them (not recorded which). Receptors were obtained from an adult woman who had mild COVID-19 (a few samples of this study predate the infection). Cell type and time point are not known.

As for this clonotype: A read error may account for a junction end that differs from germline. The rearrangement uses TRBV3-1 and TRBJ2-1, with D possibly being TRBD2 (7 bases). CDR3 size: 13 residues. CDR1 is LGHDT and CDR2 is YNNKEL in the germline V gene (reference sequence). The CDR3 reads CASSLTRGGEGVF. DNA for the CDR3: TGTGCCAGCAGCCTAACCCGCGGGGGCGAAGGGGTCTTC.

This clonotype was seen at least ten times. V and J are TRBV7-9 and TRBJ2-7, with a tentative D call TRBD1 (5 bases). The CDR3 contains 12 residues. CDR1 and CDR2 from the germline V gene are SEHNR and FQNEAQ (reference sequence). The germline V and J ends were trimmed by 5 bases and 7 bases, with 12 bases remaining between them. CDR3 region: CASSRGLREQYF. Written as DNA, the CDR3 is TGTGCCAGCAGCAGGGGTCTTAGGGAGCAGTACTTC.

This clonotype turned up a few times. The chain carries TRBV11-2 and TRBJ2-3; D ambiguous. The CDR3 loop spans 12 amino acids. Trimming removed 1 base from V and 15 bases from J, with 14 bases in between. In germline, CDR1 is SGHAT, CDR2 FQNNGV. The CDR3 is CASSLANLRLYF. Written as DNA, the CDR3 is TGTGCCAGCAGCTTAGCTAATCTCAGACTTTATTTT.

This clonotype turned up a few times. The J gene is TRBJ2-5, the V gene TRBV6-6; D may be TRBD1 (6 bases). The CDR3 covers 15 residues. Trimming removed 0 bases at V and 4 bases at J, with 12 bases between. Germline CDR1 is MNHNY and CDR2 is SVGAGI (reference sequence). CDR3 loop: CASSYSPTGVETQYF. The CDR3 nucleotides are TGTGCCAGCAGTTACTCCCCGACAGGAGTAGAGACCCAGTACTTC.

This clonotype showed up many times. The CDR3 reads CASSLRGRLTNYGYTF. In DNA, the CDR3 is TGTGCCAGCAGTTTAAGGGGACGGCTCACTAACTATGGCTACACCTTC. The rearrangement links TRBV12-3 or TRBV12-4 to TRBJ1-2, with D perhaps TRBD1 (5 bases). V dropped 2 bases and J dropped 0 bases, with 13 bases sitting between them. The CDR3 loop spans 16 amino acids.

This clonotype was seen only a few times. The chain has TRBV6-5 and TRBJ2-7, with D perhaps being TRBD1 or TRBD2 (5 bases each). CDR1 and CDR2 from the germline V gene are MNHEY and SVGAGI. The CDR3 sequence is 15 residues long. V lost 5 bases and J 3 bases, leaving 17 bases between the germline ends. Written as DNA, the CDR3 is TGTGCCAGCAGTCCCCTCCGGGACGGGGACTACGAGCAGTACTTC. As protein: CASSPLRDGDYEQYF.

The chain carries TRBV7-6 and TRBJ2-1, with 7 bases fitting TRBD2. The trim removed 4 bases at V and 7 bases at J, leaving 4 bases unmatched. The germline V gene encodes CDR1 SGHVS and CDR2 FNYEAQ. The CDR3 runs to 13 residues. CDR3 region: CASSSTGRNEQFF. DNA for the CDR3: TGTGCCAGCAGCTCCACCGGGAGGAATGAGCAGTTCTTC.

The chain has TRBV20-1 and TRBJ2-1; D is perhaps TRBD2 (5 bases). CDR3 size: 13 residues. Germline V gene data show CDR1 as DFQATT and CDR2 as SNEGSKA (reference sequence). The ends were cut back, 3 bases at V and 3 bases at J, with 9 bases in the middle. CDR3 sequence: CSASSGRYNEQFF. In nucleotides, the CDR3 is TGCAGTGCTAGCAGCGGACGCTACAATGAGCAGTTCTTC.

The gene calls are TRBV5-4 and TRBJ2-1, with 8 nucleotides matching TRBD2. Germline V CDR1 and CDR2: SGHNT, YYREEE (reference sequence). CDR3 length: 18 amino acids. After removal of 5 bases from V and 7 bases from J, the junction contained 20 bases not matched to a gene. The CDR3 sequence is CASSGGLSGSSGWNEQFF. The CDR3 nucleotides are TGTGCCAGCAGTGGGGGATTGAGCGGGAGTTCCGGGTGGAATGAGCAGTTCTTC.

This clonotype came up a few times. The CDR3: CASRGDRNTGELFF. In DNA form, the CDR3 reads TGTGCCAGCAGGGGAGACAGGAACACCGGGGAGCTGTTTTTT. The chain combines TRBV6-6 with TRBJ2-2; possibly TRBD1 or TRBD2 for D (5 bases each). CDR1 MNHNY and CDR2 SVGAGI come from the germline V gene (reference sequence). The length of the CDR3 is 14 residues. With 6 bases removed from V and 1 base from J, the gap between germline ends came to 9 bases.